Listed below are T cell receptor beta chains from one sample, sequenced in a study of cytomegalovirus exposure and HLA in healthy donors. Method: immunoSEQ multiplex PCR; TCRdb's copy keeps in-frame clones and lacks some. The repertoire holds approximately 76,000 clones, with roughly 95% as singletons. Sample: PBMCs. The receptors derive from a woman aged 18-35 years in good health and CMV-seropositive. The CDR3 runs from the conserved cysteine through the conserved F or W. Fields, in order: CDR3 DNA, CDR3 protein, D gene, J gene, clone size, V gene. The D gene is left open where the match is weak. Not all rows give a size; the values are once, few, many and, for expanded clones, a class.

CDR3 DNA: TGCGCCAGCAGCCAAGATCTAACCACCGGGACTAGCTCCTACAATGAGCAGTTCTTC
CDR3 protein: CASSQDLTTGTSSYNEQFF
D gene: TRBD2
J gene: TRBJ2-1
clone size: -
V gene: TRBV4-3

CDR3 DNA: TGTGCCAGCAGTTACGGCAGGGGGCTAGACACAGATACGCAGTATTTT
CDR3 protein: CASSYGRGLDTDTQYF
D gene: TRBD1
J gene: TRBJ2-3
clone size: -
V gene: TRBV6-6

CDR3 DNA: TGTGCCACCAGCAGTGGTTTGGGCGGGGGCCCATACGAGCAGTACTTC
CDR3 protein: CATSSGLGGGPYEQYF
D gene: -
J gene: TRBJ2-7
clone size: -
V gene: TRBV15

CDR3 DNA: TGTGCCAGCAGTTCCATAGCGGGGAGGACAGATACGCAGTATTTT
CDR3 protein: CASSSIAGRTDTQYF
D gene: TRBD2
J gene: TRBJ2-3
clone size: once
V gene: TRBV28

CDR3 DNA: TGTGCCAGCAGGGTGTTTCGGGAATCCCCCTACAATGAGCAGTTCTTC
CDR3 protein: CASRVFRESPYNEQFF
D gene: -
J gene: TRBJ2-1
clone size: -
V gene: TRBV27

CDR3 DNA: TGCGCCAGCAGCCAAGGGGCAGGGCTTAACTATGGCTACACCTTC
CDR3 protein: CASSQGAGLNYGYTF
D gene: -
J gene: TRBJ1-2
clone size: -
V gene: TRBV4-3

CDR3 DNA: TGTGCCAGCAGCTTGAGTTTGGAGGGGCCGCACGAGCAGTACTTC
CDR3 protein: CASSLSLEGPHEQYF
D gene: -
J gene: TRBJ2-7
clone size: -
V gene: TRBV5-6

CDR3 DNA: TGCGCCAGCAGCTCAGGCACCTTCACAGATACGCAGTATTTT
CDR3 protein: CASSSGTFTDTQYF
D gene: -
J gene: TRBJ2-3
clone size: -
V gene: TRBV5-1

CDR3 DNA: TGTGCCAGCAGTTCCCCACTAGCTGAGACGCAGTATTTT
CDR3 protein: CASSSPLAETQYF
D gene: -
J gene: TRBJ2-3
clone size: -
V gene: TRBV2

CDR3 DNA: TGTGCCAGCAGTGGGTGGCTAGCGGGAGACTACTCCTACAATGAGCAGTTCTTC
CDR3 protein: CASSGWLAGDYSYNEQFF
D gene: TRBD2
J gene: TRBJ2-1
clone size: -
V gene: TRBV6-1

CDR3 DNA: TGTGCCAGCAGTGAACAGGTTGGCTACACCTTC
CDR3 protein: CASSEQVGYTF
D gene: -
J gene: TRBJ1-2
clone size: -
V gene: TRBV28

CDR3 DNA: TGCAGCGTTTTCGGGAGTTTCGGGGAAAAACTGTTTTTT
CDR3 protein: CSVFGSFGEKLFF
D gene: -
J gene: TRBJ1-4
clone size: once
V gene: TRBV29-1

CDR3 DNA: TGTGCCAGCAGCTCGACAGGGGACAGTGAGCAGTTCTTC
CDR3 protein: CASSSTGDSEQFF
D gene: TRBD1
J gene: TRBJ2-1
clone size: once
V gene: TRBV7-3

CDR3 DNA: TGTGCCAGCAGCTCAGGGACAGGGGGCTGGGAGACCCAGTACTTC
CDR3 protein: CASSSGTGGWETQYF
D gene: TRBD1
J gene: TRBJ2-5
clone size: -
V gene: TRBV7-9

CDR3 DNA: TGTGCCAGCAGCTCAGATACAAGCTCTGGGGCCAACGTCCTGACTTTC
CDR3 protein: CASSSDTSSGANVLTF
D gene: -
J gene: TRBJ2-6
clone size: -
V gene: TRBV7-9

CDR3 DNA: TGTGCCAGCAGATCTGGACGGGGAATCTACGAGCAGTACTTC
CDR3 protein: CASRSGRGIYEQYF
D gene: -
J gene: TRBJ2-7
clone size: -
V gene: TRBV5-6

CDR3 DNA: TGTGCCAGCAGTTCAAACCTAGAGCGATTCTATGGCTACACCTTC
CDR3 protein: CASSSNLERFYGYTF
D gene: -
J gene: TRBJ1-2
clone size: -
V gene: TRBV28

CDR3 DNA: TGTGCCAGCAGTTCGGGGTTAAATAGCAATCAGCCCCAGCATTTT
CDR3 protein: CASSSGLNSNQPQHF
D gene: -
J gene: TRBJ1-5
clone size: -
V gene: TRBV6-5

CDR3 DNA: TGTGCCAGCGGCGACAGTGTCTCCTACGAGCAGTACTTC
CDR3 protein: CASGDSVSYEQYF
D gene: -
J gene: TRBJ2-7
clone size: -
V gene: TRBV9

CDR3 DNA: TGTGCCAGCAGTTACTCGAAGTATCCGGGGTACGAGCAGTACTTC
CDR3 protein: CASSYSKYPGYEQYF
D gene: -
J gene: TRBJ2-7
clone size: -
V gene: TRBV6-5

CDR3 DNA: TGTGCCAGTAGTATAGATCTAGCGGGGTACAATGAGCAGTTCTTC
CDR3 protein: CASSIDLAGYNEQFF
D gene: TRBD2
J gene: TRBJ2-1
clone size: -
V gene: TRBV19

CDR3 DNA: TGTGCCAGCAGCTCTTTGAGGAACACCGGGGAGCTGTTTTTT
CDR3 protein: CASSSLRNTGELFF
D gene: -
J gene: TRBJ2-2
clone size: -
V gene: TRBV7-6

CDR3 DNA: TGTGCCAGCATCCGACAGGGGGGAACTGAAGCTTTCTTT
CDR3 protein: CASIRQGGTEAFF
D gene: TRBD1
J gene: TRBJ1-1
clone size: -
V gene: TRBV6-6

CDR3 DNA: TGTGCCACCAGCAGAGGACTAGTCCGCACAGATACGCAGTATTTT
CDR3 protein: CATSRGLVRTDTQYF
D gene: -
J gene: TRBJ2-3
clone size: -
V gene: TRBV15

CDR3 DNA: TGTGCCACCAGCAGAGATTTGCAGATCCACGAGCAGTACTTC
CDR3 protein: CATSRDLQIHEQYF
D gene: -
J gene: TRBJ2-7
clone size: -
V gene: TRBV15

CDR3 DNA: TGTGCCAGCAGTTCGACCCTCCTGGCGCGGGAGGGCTCCTACAATGAGCAGTTCTTC
CDR3 protein: CASSSTLLAREGSYNEQFF
D gene: TRBD2
J gene: TRBJ2-1
clone size: -
V gene: TRBV28

CDR3 DNA: TGTGCCAGCAGTATAATGGGACAGGGGGCTTGGAACACTGAAGCTTTCTTT
CDR3 protein: CASSIMGQGAWNTEAFF
D gene: TRBD1
J gene: TRBJ1-1
clone size: -
V gene: TRBV27

CDR3 DNA: TGTGCCAGCAGTTCCCCCCCGGGACAGAGAAACGAGCAGTACTTC
CDR3 protein: CASSSPPGQRNEQYF
D gene: TRBD1
J gene: TRBJ2-7
clone size: -
V gene: TRBV28

CDR3 DNA: TGTGCCATCCGCCGCGGGGGAGGGTCCTACGAGCAGTACTTC
CDR3 protein: CAIRRGGGSYEQYF
D gene: TRBD2
J gene: TRBJ2-7
clone size: -
V gene: TRBV7-2